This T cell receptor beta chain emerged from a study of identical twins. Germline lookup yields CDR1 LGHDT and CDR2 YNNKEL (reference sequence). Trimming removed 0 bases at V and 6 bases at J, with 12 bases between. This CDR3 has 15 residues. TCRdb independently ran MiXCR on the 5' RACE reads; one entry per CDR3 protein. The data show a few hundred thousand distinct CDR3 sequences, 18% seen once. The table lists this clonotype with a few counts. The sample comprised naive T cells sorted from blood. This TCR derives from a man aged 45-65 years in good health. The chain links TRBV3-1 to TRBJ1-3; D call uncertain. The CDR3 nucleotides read TGTGCCAGCAGCCAAGACGCCAGATCCCTAAACACCATATATTTT. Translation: CASSQDARSLNTIYF.